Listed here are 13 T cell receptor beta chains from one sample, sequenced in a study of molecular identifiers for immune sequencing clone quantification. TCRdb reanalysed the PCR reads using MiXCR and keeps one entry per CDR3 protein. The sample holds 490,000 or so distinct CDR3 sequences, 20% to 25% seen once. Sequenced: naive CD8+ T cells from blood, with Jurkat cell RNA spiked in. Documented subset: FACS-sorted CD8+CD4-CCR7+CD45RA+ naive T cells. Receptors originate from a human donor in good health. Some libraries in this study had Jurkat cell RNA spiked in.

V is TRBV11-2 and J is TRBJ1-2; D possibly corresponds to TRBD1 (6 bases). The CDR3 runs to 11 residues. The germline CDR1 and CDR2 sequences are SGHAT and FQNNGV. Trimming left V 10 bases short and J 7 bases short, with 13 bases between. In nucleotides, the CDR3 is TGTGCCACCACAGGACAGCTTGGCTACACCTTC. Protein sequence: CATTGQLGYTF. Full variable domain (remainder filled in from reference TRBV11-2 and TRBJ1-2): EAGVAQSPRYKIIEKRQSVAFWCNPISGHATLYWYQQILGQGPKLLIQFQNNGVVDDSQLPKDRFSAERLKGVDSTLKIQPAKLEDSAVYLCATTGQLGYTFGSGTRLTVV.

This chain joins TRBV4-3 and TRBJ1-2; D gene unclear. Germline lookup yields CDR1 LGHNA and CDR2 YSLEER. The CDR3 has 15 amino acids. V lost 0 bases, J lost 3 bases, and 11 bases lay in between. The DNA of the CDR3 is TGCGCCAGCAGCCAAGATTTCGACATCTACTATGGCTACACCTTC. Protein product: CASSQDFDIYYGYTF.

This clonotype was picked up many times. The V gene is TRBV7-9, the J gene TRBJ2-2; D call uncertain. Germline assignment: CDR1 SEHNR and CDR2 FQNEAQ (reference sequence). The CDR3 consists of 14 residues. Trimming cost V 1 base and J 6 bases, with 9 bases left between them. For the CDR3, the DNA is TGTGCCAGCAGCTTAGGGCAGGAGCCCGGGGAGCTGTTTTTT. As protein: CASSLGQEPGELFF. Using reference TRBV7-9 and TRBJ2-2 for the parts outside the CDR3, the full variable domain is DTGVSQNPRHKITKRGQNVTFRCDPISEHNRLYWYRQTLGQGPEFLTYFQNEAQLEKSRLLSDRFSAERPKGSFSTLEIQRTEQGDSAMYLCASSLGQEPGELFFGEGSRLTVL.

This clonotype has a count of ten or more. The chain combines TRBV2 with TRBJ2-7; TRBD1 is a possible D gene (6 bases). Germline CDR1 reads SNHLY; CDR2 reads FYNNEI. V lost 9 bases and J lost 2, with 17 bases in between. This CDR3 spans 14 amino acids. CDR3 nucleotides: TGTGCCAGAGGGACACCGGGGTCCCCCTACGAGCAGTACTTC. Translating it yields CARGTPGSPYEQYF.

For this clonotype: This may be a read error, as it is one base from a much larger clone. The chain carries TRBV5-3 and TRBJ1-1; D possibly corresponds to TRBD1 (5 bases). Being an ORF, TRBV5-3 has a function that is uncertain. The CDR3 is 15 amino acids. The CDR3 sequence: CASSLVGALNTEALF. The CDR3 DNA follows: TGTGCCAGCAGCTTGGTTGGGGCACTGAACACTGAAGCTCTCTTT.

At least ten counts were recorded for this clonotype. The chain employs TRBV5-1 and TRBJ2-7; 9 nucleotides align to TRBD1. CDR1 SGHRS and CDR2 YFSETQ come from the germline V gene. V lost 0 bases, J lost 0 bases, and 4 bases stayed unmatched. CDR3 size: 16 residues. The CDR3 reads CASSLAPTGGSYEQYF. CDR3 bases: TGCGCCAGCAGCTTGGCCCCGACAGGGGGCTCCTACGAGCAGTACTTC.

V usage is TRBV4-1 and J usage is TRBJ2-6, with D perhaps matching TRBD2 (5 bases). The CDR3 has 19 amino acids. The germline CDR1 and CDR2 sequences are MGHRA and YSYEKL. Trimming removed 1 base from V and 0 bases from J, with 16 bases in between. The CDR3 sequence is CASSQGPGGPLSGANVLTF. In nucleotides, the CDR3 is TGCGCCAGCAGCCAAGGGCCCGGAGGCCCTCTCTCTGGGGCCAACGTCCTGACTTTC.

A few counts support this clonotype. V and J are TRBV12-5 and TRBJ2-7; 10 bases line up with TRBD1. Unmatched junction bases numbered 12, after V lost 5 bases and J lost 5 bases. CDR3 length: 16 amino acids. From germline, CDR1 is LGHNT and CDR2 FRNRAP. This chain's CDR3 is CASGPGGDRGFDEQYF. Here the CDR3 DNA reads TGTGCTAGTGGTCCCGGCGGGGACAGGGGTTTTGACGAGCAGTACTTC.

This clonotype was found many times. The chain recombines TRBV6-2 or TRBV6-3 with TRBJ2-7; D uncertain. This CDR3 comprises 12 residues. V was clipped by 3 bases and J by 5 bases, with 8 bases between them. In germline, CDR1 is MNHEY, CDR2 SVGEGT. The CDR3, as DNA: TGTGCCAGCAGTTATTGGGTGGACGAGCAGTACTTC. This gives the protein CASSYWVDEQYF.

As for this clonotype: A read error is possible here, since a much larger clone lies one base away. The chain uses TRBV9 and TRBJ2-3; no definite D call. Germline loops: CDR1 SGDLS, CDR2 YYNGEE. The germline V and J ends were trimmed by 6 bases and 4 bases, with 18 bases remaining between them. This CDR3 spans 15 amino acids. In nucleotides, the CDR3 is TGTGCCAGCAACCCCGCGGAAGTGTGGGCAGATACGCAGTATTTT. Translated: CASNPAEVWADTQYF.

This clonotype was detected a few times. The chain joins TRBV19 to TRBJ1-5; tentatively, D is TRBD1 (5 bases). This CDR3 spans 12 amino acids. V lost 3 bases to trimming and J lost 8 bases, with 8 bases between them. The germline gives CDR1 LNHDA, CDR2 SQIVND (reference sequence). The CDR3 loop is CASSIGGEPQHF. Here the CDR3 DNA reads TGTGCCAGTAGTATCGGGGGAGAGCCCCAGCATTTT.

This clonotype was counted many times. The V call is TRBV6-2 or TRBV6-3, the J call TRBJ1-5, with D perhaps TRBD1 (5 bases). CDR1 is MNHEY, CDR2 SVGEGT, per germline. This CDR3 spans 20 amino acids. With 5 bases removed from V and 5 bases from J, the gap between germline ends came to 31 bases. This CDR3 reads CASSQGLKGNRGSTHQPQHF. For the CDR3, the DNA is TGTGCCAGCAGTCAAGGATTAAAGGGGAATCGGGGCTCAACGCATCAGCCCCAGCATTTT.

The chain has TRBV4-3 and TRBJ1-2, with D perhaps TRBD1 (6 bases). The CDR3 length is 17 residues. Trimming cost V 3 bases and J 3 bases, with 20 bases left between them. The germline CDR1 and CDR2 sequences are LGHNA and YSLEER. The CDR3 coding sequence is TGCGCCAGCAGCCATATAAGCTACAGGGAAGGGGACTATGGCTACACCTTC. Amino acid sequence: CASSHISYREGDYGYTF.